These 21 T cell receptor beta chains came from one sample sequenced in a study of beta chain features in type 1 diabetes. Findings of the study overall: For Type 1 diabetes patients, all four CD4+ subsets carried TCRB CDR3s that were moderately but significantly shorter.

These receptors are not linked to any known antigen. The study reverse transcribed the entire isolated RNA, so it sequenced expressed TCRB transcripts. Only in-frame clones appear in the TCRdb table, and some are missing; sequencing was by immunoSEQ multiplex PCR. This sample carries 130,000 or so clones, about 17% of them seen once, and the ten largest clones take 2% to 3%. Sample: central memory CD4+ T cells from blood. These TCRs come from a man aged 25-40 years with type 1 diabetes.

This clone appeared a few times. V usage is TRBV18 and J usage is TRBJ1-2; D not certain. The CDR3 totals 17 residues. The germline V gene encodes CDR1 KGHSH and CDR2 LQKENI. Between the trimmed V and J ends, which lost 3 bases and 7 bases, there was a span of 24 bases. CDR3 amino acids: CASSPSDFLGQSVGYTF. The CDR3 region has the DNA TGTGCCAGCTCACCTAGTGATTTTCTGGGTCAGTCCGTTGGCTACACCTTC.

The table lists this clone with many counts. The V call is TRBV7-2, the J call TRBJ2-2; D perhaps matches TRBD2 (6 bases). Looked up from germline, CDR1 is SGHTA and CDR2 is FQGNSA. Trimming shortened V by 0 bases and J by 5 bases, and 10 bases separated the two germline ends. The CDR3 extends over 15 amino acids. CDR3 loop: CASSLASGRTGELFF. CDR3 sequence (DNA): TGTGCCAGCAGCTTAGCCTCAGGGAGGACCGGGGAGCTGTTTTTT.

This clone turned up a few times. The chain is built from TRBV9 and TRBJ1-4, with D hard to call. Germline V CDR1 and CDR2: SGDLS, YYNGEE. V was trimmed by 0 bases and J by 8 bases, leaving 11 bases between them. This CDR3 region has 14 residues. CDR3: CASSVDWRGEKLFF. CDR3 in DNA: TGTGCCAGCAGCGTAGATTGGAGAGGGGAAAAACTGTTTTTT.

This chain links TRBV2 with TRBJ1-5, with D unresolved. V lost 6 bases to trimming and J lost 0 bases, with 12 bases between them. Germline CDR1 is SNHLY and CDR2 is FYNNEI. This CDR3 comprises 15 residues. The CDR3 nucleotides are TGTGCCAGCAGGGGCGAGACGAATAGCAATCAGCCCCAGCATTTT. Its protein is CASRGETNSNQPQHF.

The V and J genes are TRBV28 and TRBJ1-2, with D maybe TRBD1 (5 bases). With 6 bases removed from V and 0 bases from J, the gap between germline ends came to 8 bases. This CDR3 is built from 13 residues. The germline CDR1 and CDR2 sequences are MDHEN and SYDVKM. CDR3 sequence (DNA): TGTGCCAGCAGGACGACAGCTAACTATGGCTACACCTTC. It codes for CASRTTANYGYTF.

The rearrangement joins TRBV5-4 to TRBJ2-5; D gene unclear. The CDR3 loop spans 14 amino acids. The germline V gene has CDR1 SGHNT and CDR2 YYREEE (reference sequence). The CDR3 reads CVTSFGQVQETQYF. DNA of the CDR3: TGTGTCACCAGCTTCGGGCAGGTACAAGAGACCCAGTACTTC.

There are a few counts of this clone. The V call is TRBV14, the J call TRBJ2-7; tentative D call: TRBD1 (5 bases). Looked up from germline, CDR1 is SGHDN and CDR2 is FVKESK. The ends were cut back, 4 bases at V and 2 bases at J, with 15 bases in the middle. This CDR3 has 15 amino acids. CDR3 DNA: TGTGCCAGCAGCCGAGAAATAGGGGCTCCCTACGAGCAGTACTTC. Protein product: CASSREIGAPYEQYF.

This chain links TRBV7-9 with TRBJ2-3; D is tentatively TRBD1 or TRBD2 (5 bases each). V gave up 5 bases and J gave up 2 bases, with 23 bases separating them. The CDR3 covers 18 residues. In germline, CDR1 is SEHNR, CDR2 FQNEAQ (reference sequence). The CDR3 coding sequence is TGTGCCAGCAGCCTCTACGGGGCCGTAGCTTGGTCCACAGATACGCAGTATTTT. Protein product: CASSLYGAVAWSTDTQYF.

The genes are TRBV6-1 and TRBJ2-3; D remains ambiguous. V lost 4 bases and J 3 bases, leaving 11 bases between the germline ends. Looked up from germline, CDR1 is MNHNS and CDR2 is SASEGT. The CDR3 has 14 amino acids. The DNA of the CDR3 is TGTGCCAGCAGTGTGGTCGAGCAAACAGATACGCAGTATTTT. Amino acids: CASSVVEQTDTQYF.

Of note for this clone: At one end the junction does not follow the germline gene, possibly because of a read error. This chain joins TRBV5-1 and TRBJ1-3; D is unresolved. The germline V gene encodes CDR1 SGHRS and CDR2 YFSETQ. This CDR3 contains 16 residues. This chain's CDR3 is CASSLESQASGNTIYF. CDR3 DNA sequence: TGCGCCAGCAGTTTGGAGTCCCAGGCCTCTGGAAACACCATATATTTT. Together with reference TRBV5-1 and TRBJ1-3, the CDR3 gives the full variable domain: KAGVTQTPRYLIKTRGQQVTLSCSPISGHRSVSWYQQTPGQGLQFLFEYFSETQRNKGNFPGRFSGRQFSNSRSEMNVSTLELGDSALYLCASSLESQASGNTIYFGEGSWLTVV.

The gene calls are TRBV5-1 and TRBJ2-2; TRBD2 might be the D (6 bases). Germline assignment: CDR1 SGHRS and CDR2 YFSETQ. The V gene lost 0 bases and the J gene lost 5 bases, with 11 bases spanning the gap. This CDR3 is built from 15 residues. The CDR3 nucleotides are TGCGCCAGCAGCTTGGCCTTAGCGGCAACCGGGGAGCTGTTTTTT. This codes for CASSLALAATGELFF.

This clone was observed once. This clone may be a read error of a much larger clone one base away. The chain joins TRBV18 to TRBJ2-5, with a tentative D call TRBD1 (6 bases). CDR3 size: 12 residues. V was trimmed by 8 bases and J by 3 bases, leaving 10 bases between them. Germline CDR1 is KGHSH and CDR2 is LQKENI. The CDR3 loop is CASPRTEETQYF. The CDR3 DNA sequence: TGTGCCAGCCCACGGACAGAAGAGACCCAGTACTTC.

V and J are TRBV4-3 and TRBJ2-5; D is undetermined. The germline V gene has CDR1 LGHNA and CDR2 YSLEER. The CDR3 extends over 17 amino acids. V was pared by 5 bases and J by 4 bases, with 23 bases between. CDR3 nucleotides: TGCGCCAGCAGCGCCCGGGTGGGCGGCCGAAATGGAGAGACCCAGTACTTC. Amino acids: CASSARVGGRNGETQYF.

The CDR3: CASSLPDRGYNEQFF. The CDR3 nucleotides are TGTGCCAGCAGCTTACCGGACAGGGGGTACAATGAGCAGTTCTTC. V gene TRBV7-2 combines with J gene TRBJ2-1, with 10 bases matching TRBD1. V shed 2 bases and J 4 bases; nucleotides not matched to a gene: 2. In germline, CDR1 is SGHTA, CDR2 FQGNSA. The CDR3 totals 15 residues.

This clone was counted a few times. The gene calls are TRBV5-4 and TRBJ2-7; 11 bases agree with TRBD2. The CDR3 has 15 residues. Germline CDR1 reads SGHNT; CDR2 reads YYREEE (reference sequence). V trimming: 0 bases; J trimming: 5 bases; junction bases outside the gene matches: 4. CDR3 DNA: TGTGCCAGCAGCTTGGGTGCTAGCGGGGGGAACGAGCAGTACTTC. This translates into CASSLGASGGNEQYF. The full variable domain, with the rest looked up from reference TRBV5-4 and TRBJ2-7, is ETGVTQSPTHLIKTRGQQVTLRCSSQSGHNTVSWYQQALGQGPQFIFQYYREEENGRGNFPPRFSGLQFPNYSSELNVNALELDDSALYLCASSLGASGGNEQYFGPGTRLTVT.

This clone was found a few times. The chain uses TRBV5-1 and TRBJ2-1; D is perhaps TRBD2 (5 bases). Between the trimmed V and J ends, which lost 1 base and 5 bases, there was a span of 13 bases. Germline V gene data show CDR1 as SGHRS and CDR2 as YFSETQ. CDR3 length equals 15 residues. The DNA for the CDR3 is TGCGCCAGCAGCTTGCCGGACTTTATAAACAATGAGCAGTTCTTC. Its protein is CASSLPDFINNEQFF.

The chain joins TRBV7-2 to TRBJ2-5; no definite D call. Germline assignment: CDR1 SGHTA and CDR2 FQGNSA. The CDR3 is 12 amino acids. V lost 5 bases and J 8 bases, leaving 12 bases between the germline ends. The CDR3 sequence: CASSLEAGTQYF. The CDR3 DNA sequence: TGTGCCAGCAGCCTAGAGGCTGGAACCCAGTACTTC.

The rearrangement joins TRBV9 to TRBJ2-3; D may be TRBD1 (5 bases). This CDR3 is built from 13 residues. Trimming took off 0 bases at V and 5 bases at J, with 7 bases between the two ends. Germline CDR1 and CDR2: SGDLS and YYNGEE. The CDR3 is CASSVEGIDTQYF. CDR3 DNA sequence: TGTGCCAGCAGCGTAGAGGGGATAGATACGCAGTATTTT. Supplemented by reference TRBV9 and TRBJ2-3, the full variable domain reads DSGVTQTPKHLITATGQRVTLRCSPRSGDLSVYWYQQSLDQGLQFLIQYYNGEERAKGNILERFSAQQFPDLHSELNLSSLELGDSALYFCASSVEGIDTQYFGPGTRLTVL.

The chain has TRBV9 and TRBJ1-3; D gene uncertain. V gave up 0 bases and J gave up 4 bases, with 11 bases separating them. Germline CDR1 and CDR2: SGDLS and YYNGEE. The CDR3 spans 15 residues. For the CDR3, the DNA is TGTGCCAGCAGCGTAGGGGAGGCCGGCGGAAACACCATATATTTT. This sequence encodes CASSVGEAGGNTIYF.

The table lists this clone with a few counts. This chain links TRBV13 with TRBJ1-5; TRBD1 aligns across 7 bases. Per the germline V gene, CDR1 is PRHDT and CDR2 is FYEKMQ (reference sequence). The CDR3 is made up of 18 amino acids. Trimming removed 3 bases from V and 0 bases from J; junction bases left unmatched: 11. The CDR3 loop reads CASSFLADRDDSNQPQHF. CDR3 bases: TGTGCCAGCAGCTTTTTAGCTGACAGGGACGATAGCAATCAGCCCCAGCATTTT.

The rearrangement links TRBV11-2 to TRBJ2-7; unclear D gene. The ends were cut back, 0 bases at V and 5 bases at J, with 8 bases in the middle. The CDR3 extends over 13 amino acids. From germline, CDR1 is SGHAT and CDR2 FQNNGV. CDR3 sequence: CASSLEARNEQYF. The CDR3 DNA follows: TGTGCCAGCAGCTTAGAGGCCCGGAACGAGCAGTACTTC.